The 8 T cell receptor beta chains given below trace back to one sample, sequenced in a study of Ad26.COV2.S vaccination and SARS-CoV-2 variants. Treatment meaning: roughly 19 received Ad26.COV2.S at low or high dose, single or two shots; five or six received placebo; per-sample allocation not given. The samples were gathered on day 63 after the first injection of vaccine or placebo. Only in-frame clones appear in the TCRdb table, and some are missing; sequencing was by immunoSEQ multiplex PCR. The sample shows approximately 300,000 clones, roughly 80% of them seen only once. The sequencing here drew on peripheral blood, taken in a trial of Ad26.COV2.S vaccine versus placebo. All receptors come from a person aged 18-60 years who received the Ad26.COV2.S COVID-19 vaccine or a placebo.

The genes are TRBV28 and TRBJ2-7; the D gene is possibly TRBD2 (5 bases). Germline assignment: CDR1 MDHEN and CDR2 SYDVKM. The CDR3 extends over 13 amino acids. Trimming stripped 5 bases from V and 5 bases from J, with 13 bases between. This CDR3 is CASSQTRTNEQYF. The CDR3 coding sequence is TGTGCCAGCAGTCAAACTAGAACCAACGAGCAGTACTTC.

The genes are TRBV10-3 and TRBJ1-4; TRBD1 aligns across 9 bases. CDR1 is ENHRY, CDR2 SYGVKD, per germline. The CDR3 is made up of 17 amino acids. Unmatched junction bases numbered 10, after V lost 3 bases and J lost 5 bases. The CDR3 region is CAISEGYPGQGNEKLFF. CDR3 coding DNA: TGTGCCATCAGTGAAGGGTACCCGGGACAGGGAAATGAAAAACTGTTTTTT.

The genes are TRBV6-2 or TRBV6-3 and TRBJ1-1, with D hard to call. This CDR3 region has 17 residues. The germline V and J ends were trimmed by 0 bases and 5 bases, with 19 bases remaining between them. Germline V gene data show CDR1 as MNHEY and CDR2 as SVGEGT. As DNA, the CDR3 is TGTGCCAGCAGTTACTCGGGCCTCGGAGCGGATTGGACTGAAGCTTTCTTT. Residues: CASSYSGLGADWTEAFF.

V is TRBV7-3 and J is TRBJ1-1; D may be TRBD1 (6 bases). The ends were cut back, 0 bases at V and 3 bases at J, with 8 bases in the middle. The CDR3 extends over 14 amino acids. Germline V lookup: CDR1 SGHTA, CDR2 FQGTGA. The CDR3 protein is CASSLTYRDTEAFF. CDR3 DNA: TGTGCCAGCAGCTTAACTTACAGGGACACTGAAGCTTTCTTT.

The V and J genes are TRBV9 and TRBJ2-4, with D maybe TRBD2 (5 bases). The V end lost 4 bases, the J end lost 2 bases, and 10 bases lay between the germline ends. Germline lookup yields CDR1 SGDLS and CDR2 YYNGEE. The CDR3 spans 14 residues. The CDR3 loop is CASSLPGSKNIQYF. CDR3 nucleotides: TGTGCCAGCAGCCTCCCGGGGTCCAAAAACATTCAGTACTTC.

V and J are TRBV11-2 and TRBJ1-1; D is uncertain. Trimming removed 1 base at V and 0 bases at J, with 9 bases between. From germline, CDR1 is SGHAT and CDR2 FQNNGV. The CDR3 runs to 15 residues. CDR3 amino acids: CASSLGSAMNTEAFF. The DNA for the CDR3 is TGTGCCAGCAGCTTAGGGTCAGCTATGAACACTGAAGCTTTCTTT.

V gene TRBV10-3 combines with J gene TRBJ2-5; D unclear. The CDR3 consists of 16 residues. Trimming left V 8 bases short and J 1 base short, with 20 bases between. Germline V CDR1 and CDR2: ENHRY, SYGVKD. CDR3 nucleotide sequence: TGTGCCATCGGCACCTCGGTGCACCTCCTCCAAGAGACCCAGTACTTC. Amino acids: CAIGTSVHLLQETQYF.

The chain is built from TRBV29-1 and TRBJ2-7; 8 bases line up with TRBD1. The CDR3 runs 14 residues. Trimming at V came to 4 bases and at J to 4 bases, leaving 9 bases not matched to a gene. Germline V CDR1 and CDR2: SQVTM, ANQGSEA. The CDR3 DNA follows: TGCAGCGTTGTTGACAGGGGTGGTGGTTACGAGCAGTACTTC. Its translation: CSVVDRGGGYEQYF.